Following are 2 T cell receptor beta chains from one sample sequenced in a study of cytomegalovirus exposure and HLA in healthy donors. PCR involved 60 Vbeta and 13 Jbeta primers. Some clones are missing from TCRdb's copy, which holds only in-frame ones; the method was immunoSEQ multiplex PCR. Of more than 95,000 clones in the sample, about four fifths were seen once. What was sequenced was PBMCs. These TCRs come from a woman aged 40 to 50 in good health and CMV-seropositive.

The chain has TRBV7-9 and TRBJ2-1, with 7 bases fitting TRBD1. The V and J ends lost 2 bases and 6 bases, in that order; junction bases with no gene match: 4. The CDR3 runs to 14 residues. The germline CDR1 and CDR2 sequences are SEHNR and FQNEAQ (reference sequence). Here the CDR3 reads CASSLPTGFNEQFF. CDR3 DNA: TGTGCCAGCAGCTTACCGACAGGGTTCAATGAGCAGTTCTTC.

The J gene is TRBJ2-6, the V gene TRBV5-1, with 8 bases that match TRBD1. The CDR3 is 19 residues long. Trimming at V came to 4 bases and at J to 2 bases, leaving 14 bases not matched to a gene. In germline, CDR1 is SGHRS, CDR2 YFSETQ. The CDR3 loop reads CASSISTGGPGAGANVLTF. CDR3 DNA: TGCGCCAGCAGCATATCCACAGGGGGGCCGGGAGCTGGGGCCAACGTCCTGACTTTC. Based on the CDR3 plus reference TRBV5-1 and TRBJ2-6, the full variable domain is KAGVTQTPRYLIKTRGQQVTLSCSPISGHRSVSWYQQTPGQGLQFLFEYFSETQRNKGNFPGRFSGRQFSNSRSEMNVSTLELGDSALYLCASSISTGGPGAGANVLTFGAGSRLTVL.